This note documents a single T cell receptor beta chain sequence. What it binds is unknown. These data are taken from a study of shared clonotypes between healthy human individuals. Study summary: Plates per donor: three CD4 naive, three CD4 memory, two CD8 naive, one CD8 memory.

Study-wide findings and caveats: Shared across a handful of donors were roughly 4.7% of the naive CD4 clonotypes. Estimated richness was generally greater in naive than memory subsets.

Germline CDR1 reads GTSNPN; CDR2 reads SVGIG (reference sequence). CDR3 length: 14 amino acids. Between the trimmed V and J ends, which lost 1 base and 5 bases, there was a span of 12 bases. Using immunoSEQ multiplex PCR, the repertoire was profiled, and TCRdb retains in-frame clones only, with some absent. Found here are hundreds of thousands of clones, about 95% of them singletons; the top ten hold approximately 0.062%. The chain joins TRBV30 to TRBJ1-5; no reliable D call. Sample: naive CD4+ T cells sorted from blood. The sample's subset: CD45RA+ positively selected. This TCR was recovered from a woman under 40 in good health. The CDR3 DNA reads as TGTGCCTGGAGTGCGGGGTACCTTTATCAGCCCCAGCATTTT. Amino acid sequence: CAWSAGYLYQPQHF.